This TCR beta chain originates from a study of T cell responses to AZD1222 COVID-19 vaccine. There are 13 residues in the CDR3. V lost 3 bases to trimming and J lost 7 bases, with 10 bases between them. Sequenced by immunoSEQ multiplex PCR; TCRdb stores in-frame clones only, minus some. In the table there are 140,000 or so clones, roughly 84% of which are singletons. This TCR was sampled from an adult who received the AZD1222 COVID-19 vaccine. This sequence joins TRBV12-3 or TRBV12-4 and TRBJ1-5; weak D call: TRBD1 (6 bases). Sequences were derived from peripheral blood, sampled 28 days after the second AZD1222 dose. CDR3 in amino acids: CASSLVGGQPQHF. The CDR3 DNA reads as TGTGCCAGCAGTTTGGTGGGGGGCCAGCCCCAGCATTTT.